The TCR beta chain under discussion was sequenced for a study of blood T cells in healthy people across ages. Study-level findings and limits: Diversity was higher, and naive CD4+ cells more numerous, in long-lived donors than in aged donors. Per-million-T-cell TCR beta diversity fell roughly linearly with age. Without sorted subsets, naive and antigen-experienced compartments could not be conclusively compared.

A second PCR of roughly 7 to 11 cycles used a sample-barcoded 5' primer and a J-beta primer mix. TCRdb ran MiXCR on the 5' RACE reads and lists one entry per CDR3 protein. The data contain about 2 million distinct CDR3 sequences, 49% of them seen just once; the ten biggest clones take up approximately 2.1%. Each sample had at least 6 million PBMCs isolated. Germline CDR1 SNHLY, CDR2 FYNNEI. The CDR3 has 12 amino acids. V lost 7 bases and J lost 8; bases outside the gene matches: 2. Concerning this clonotype: Its antigen is still unknown.

This clonotype was sampled from a woman aged 40-49 years in good health. Material: blood. The chain is built from TRBV2 and TRBJ2-4; 10 bases line up with TRBD2. The CDR3, as DNA: TGTGCCAGCAACGGACTAGCGGACATTCAGTACTTC. As protein: CASNGLADIQYF.